The source of this TCR beta chain is a study of STAT3 mutations in large granular lymphocyte leukemia. Overall study context: Immunosuppressive therapy was given to more than half of T-LGLL patients. Study-level results: All newly emerging clones after therapy were STAT3 wild type. Some patients had persisting codominant clonotypes that could mask small clones. Suggested: STAT3 mutation was not the ancestral event for these clonal expansions. Every T-cell large granular lymphocyte leukemia patient had at least one immunodominant TCR beta clonotype.

The V gene's germline CDR1 is WNHNN and CDR2 SYGVQD (reference sequence). The CDR3 length is 14 residues. V lost 6 bases, J lost 7 bases, and 16 bases lay in between. Comments on this clone: Its antigen remains unidentified.

The table came from immunoSEQ multiplex PCR; TCRdb's copy has only in-frame clones and leaves some out. The table shows fewer than 20,000 clones, with around four fifths occurring only once. The V call is TRBV10-1, the J call TRBJ2-1; possibly TRBD2 for D (7 bases). Sequenced: peripheral blood mononuclear cells. The sequence came from a man aged 45 to 65 with T-cell large granular lymphocyte leukemia. Some clones in this sample may be carry-over from other donors' samples. The CDR3 spells CASSDAGALNEQFF. In DNA form, the CDR3 reads TGCGCCAGCAGCGATGCGGGGGCTCTGAATGAGCAGTTCTTC.